The following is a T cell receptor (beta chain) sequence with its context. Clones were read by immunoSEQ multiplex PCR, and TCRdb kept only the in-frame ones, dropping some. The sample lists 200,000 to 250,000 clones; 82% were seen once. This CDR3 has 17 amino acids. The V segment lost 3 bases and the J segment 3 bases; nucleotides outside the gene matches: 11. CDR1 and CDR2 from the germline V gene are MNHEY and SMNVEV (reference sequence). The data derive from a study of blood T cell repertoires in COVID-19. At the level of the study: The analysed material was cDNA or gDNA that came from T cells, B-cell-depleted T cells, or PBMCs.

Seattle patients were enrolled while actively infected and followed longitudinally. The sample was peripheral blood. The TCR originated in a woman of 80 years or more with COVID-19, enrolled during active disease. The V call is TRBV27, the J call TRBJ2-7; 10 bases agree with TRBD1. This chain's CDR3 is CASSLGGGTGDVYEQYF. The CDR3, as DNA: TGTGCCAGCAGTTTGGGGGGAGGGACAGGGGACGTCTACGAGCAGTACTTC.